These T cell receptor beta chains were read from a single sample in a study of metastatic and nonmetastatic thyroid tumors. TCRdb re-analyzed the PCR reads through MiXCR. This table has about 9,100 clones, approximately 22% appearing once. The sequencing sample was made of adjacent normal tissue. Every receptor here comes from a female donor with papillary thyroid cancer or a benign thyroid nodule (not recorded which). Some clones in this sample may be carry-over from other donors' samples. CDR3s include the opening cysteine and the closing phenylalanine or tryptophan. A D gene is named only where the DNA matches it firmly. Only part of the rows carry a size: once, few, many, or a class if the clone is expanded.

j_gene: TRBJ2-1; abundance: NA; v_gene: TRBV7-9; d_gene: NA; CDR3aa: CASQGGVRYNEQFF; CDR3nt: TGTGCCAGCCAGGGTGGCGTACGGTACAATGAGCAGTTCTTC
j_gene: TRBJ2-2; abundance: few; v_gene: TRBV11-2; d_gene: TRBD2; CDR3aa: CASSLGAGGPVAGELFF; CDR3nt: TGTGCCAGCAGCTTAGGAGCGGGAGGGCCTGTGGCCGGGGAGCTGTTTTTT
j_gene: TRBJ2-5; abundance: many; v_gene: TRBV3-1; d_gene: NA; CDR3aa: CASSPRWGSQETQYF; CDR3nt: TGTGCCAGCAGCCCTAGGTGGGGCTCACAAGAGACCCAGTACTTC
j_gene: TRBJ2-2; abundance: few; v_gene: TRBV6-2/TRBV6-3; d_gene: NA; CDR3aa: CASRFGSGELFF; CDR3nt: TGTGCCAGCAGATTCGGGTCCGGGGAGCTGTTTTTT
j_gene: TRBJ2-1; abundance: NA; v_gene: TRBV24-1; d_gene: NA; CDR3aa: CATSEPRTDNEQFF; CDR3nt: TGTGCCACCAGTGAGCCTCGGACGGACAATGAGCAGTTCTTC
j_gene: TRBJ1-1; abundance: NA; v_gene: TRBV12-3/TRBV12-4; d_gene: TRBD1; CDR3aa: CASSSVDREEGAFF; CDR3nt: TGTGCCAGCAGTTCGGTAGACAGGGAGGAGGGGGCTTTCTTT
j_gene: TRBJ2-3; abundance: many; v_gene: TRBV5-4; d_gene: NA; CDR3aa: CASTLGGQNTDTQYF; CDR3nt: TGTGCCAGCACCCTGGGGGGACAGAACACAGATACGCAGTATTTT
j_gene: TRBJ2-2; abundance: medium-sized; v_gene: TRBV6-1; d_gene: TRBD1; CDR3aa: CASSRTPGQGGTGELFF; CDR3nt: TGTGCCAGCAGCCGTACACCGGGACAGGGAGGCACCGGGGAGCTGTTTTTT
j_gene: TRBJ2-3; abundance: NA; v_gene: TRBV4-3; d_gene: NA; CDR3aa: CASSQDRAYRAGTRYF; CDR3nt: TGCGCCAGCAGCCAAGACAGGGCCTATAGGGCAGGTACGCGGTATTTT
j_gene: TRBJ2-1; abundance: NA; v_gene: TRBV19; d_gene: NA; CDR3aa: CASSMGRHGEQFF; CDR3nt: TGTGCCAGTAGTATGGGTCGACATGGAGAGCAGTTCTTC
j_gene: TRBJ1-6; abundance: NA; v_gene: TRBV7-9; d_gene: NA; CDR3aa: CASSFGTRNLHF; CDR3nt: TGTGCCAGCAGCTTTGGTACCCGAAACCTCCACTTT
j_gene: TRBJ2-1; abundance: many; v_gene: TRBV7-6; d_gene: TRBD2; CDR3aa: CASSLVGASGGANEQFF; CDR3nt: TGTGCCAGCAGCTTAGTTGGGGCTAGCGGGGGGGCCAATGAGCAGTTCTTC
j_gene: TRBJ2-5; abundance: NA; v_gene: TRBV5-4; d_gene: NA; CDR3aa: CASSLRPGNQETQYF; CDR3nt: TGTGCCAGCAGCTTGCGGCCGGGGAACCAAGAGACCCAGTACTTC
j_gene: TRBJ1-3; abundance: many; v_gene: TRBV29-1; d_gene: NA; CDR3aa: CSVEGLGSGNTIYF; CDR3nt: TGCAGCGTTGAGGGCTTGGGGAGTGGAAACACCATATATTTT
j_gene: TRBJ1-2; abundance: few; v_gene: TRBV28; d_gene: NA; CDR3aa: CASSYHQINYGYTF; CDR3nt: TGTGCCAGCAGTTACCATCAGATAAACTATGGCTACACCTTC
j_gene: TRBJ1-5; abundance: medium-sized; v_gene: TRBV12-3/TRBV12-4; d_gene: NA; CDR3aa: CASRIELGNQQPQHF; CDR3nt: TGTGCCAGCAGGATAGAATTGGGGAATCAGCAGCCCCAGCATTTT
j_gene: TRBJ1-2; abundance: large; v_gene: TRBV12-3/TRBV12-4; d_gene: NA; CDR3aa: CASSLQGKGGGYTF; CDR3nt: TGTGCCAGCAGTTTACAGGGAAAGGGGGGTGGCTACACCTTC
j_gene: TRBJ2-6; abundance: many; v_gene: TRBV30; d_gene: NA; CDR3aa: CAWSVPQRYSGANVLTF; CDR3nt: TGTGCCTGGAGTGTACCCCAGAGATACTCTGGGGCCAACGTCCTGACTTTC
j_gene: TRBJ2-1; abundance: NA; v_gene: TRBV5-1; d_gene: NA; CDR3aa: CASSLAPPPRSYNEQFF; CDR3nt: TGCGCCAGCAGCTTGGCCCCCCCCCCCCGCTCCTACAATGAGCAGTTCTTC
j_gene: TRBJ1-3; abundance: few; v_gene: TRBV28; d_gene: NA; CDR3aa: CASSLIRGLWNTIYF; CDR3nt: TGTGCCAGCAGTTTGATCAGGGGTCTTTGGAACACCATATATTTT
j_gene: TRBJ1-5; abundance: few; v_gene: TRBV9; d_gene: NA; CDR3aa: CASSGSNQPQHF; CDR3nt: TGTGCCAGCAGCGGGAGCAATCAGCCCCAGCATTTT
j_gene: TRBJ2-1; abundance: NA; v_gene: TRBV7-9; d_gene: TRBD2; CDR3aa: CASSSSRTSREQFF; CDR3nt: TGTGCCAGCAGCTCCTCCAGGACTAGCAGAGAGCAGTTCTTC
j_gene: TRBJ1-1; abundance: NA; v_gene: TRBV11-3; d_gene: NA; CDR3aa: CASSLAGGAAEAFF; CDR3nt: TGTGCCAGCAGCTTAGCGGGGGGCGCGGCTGAAGCTTTCTTT
j_gene: TRBJ2-1; abundance: medium-sized; v_gene: TRBV20-1; d_gene: TRBD1; CDR3aa: CSARDQDRVEFF; CDR3nt: TGCAGTGCTAGAGATCAGGACAGGGTAGAGTTCTTC
j_gene: TRBJ2-1; abundance: many; v_gene: TRBV6-2/TRBV6-3; d_gene: TRBD2; CDR3aa: CASRTSGGGNEQFF; CDR3nt: TGTGCCAGCAGAACTAGCGGGGGGGGGAATGAGCAGTTCTTC
j_gene: TRBJ1-3; abundance: many; v_gene: TRBV4-1; d_gene: NA; CDR3aa: CASSQEPGQSSGNTIYF; CDR3nt: TGCGCCAGCAGCCAAGAACCGGGCCAGAGCTCTGGAAACACCATATATTTT
j_gene: TRBJ1-1; abundance: many; v_gene: TRBV4-3; d_gene: TRBD1; CDR3aa: CASSRLDREGTEAFF; CDR3nt: TGCGCCAGCAGCCGACTGGACAGGGAGGGCACTGAAGCTTTCTTT
j_gene: TRBJ2-3; abundance: medium-sized; v_gene: TRBV6-1; d_gene: NA; CDR3aa: CASSRGPSTDTQYF; CDR3nt: TGTGCCAGCAGCCGGGGGCCTAGCACAGATACGCAGTATTTT
j_gene: TRBJ2-4; abundance: many; v_gene: TRBV7-9; d_gene: NA; CDR3aa: CASSTGKNIQYF; CDR3nt: TGTGCCAGCAGCACGGGCAAAAACATTCAGTACTTC
j_gene: TRBJ2-3; abundance: few; v_gene: TRBV27; d_gene: NA; CDR3aa: CASSFAGAWDTSTDTQYF; CDR3nt: TGTGCCAGCAGTTTCGCGGGGGCGTGGGATACTAGCACAGATACGCAGTATTTT
j_gene: TRBJ2-5; abundance: NA; v_gene: TRBV28; d_gene: NA; CDR3aa: CASSLYSGSETQYF; CDR3nt: TGTGCCAGCAGTTTATATTCAGGGTCGGAGACCCAGTACTTC
j_gene: TRBJ2-7; abundance: large; v_gene: TRBV28; d_gene: NA; CDR3aa: CASSEAGAPYEQYF; CDR3nt: TGTGCCAGCTCCGAGGCGGGGGCCCCCTACGAGCAGTACTTC
j_gene: TRBJ2-5; abundance: many; v_gene: TRBV5-6; d_gene: NA; CDR3aa: CASTGVLVETQYF; CDR3nt: TGTGCCAGCACAGGGGTTCTCGTTGAGACCCAGTACTTC
j_gene: TRBJ2-5; abundance: NA; v_gene: TRBV20-1; d_gene: TRBD2; CDR3aa: CSAASGRSETQYF; CDR3nt: TGCAGTGCCGCTAGCGGGAGGAGTGAGACCCAGTACTTC
j_gene: TRBJ2-7; abundance: few; v_gene: TRBV27; d_gene: TRBD1; CDR3aa: CASSSGTENYEQYF; CDR3nt: TGTGCCAGCTCCTCCGGGACAGAAAACTACGAGCAGTACTTC
j_gene: TRBJ2-6; abundance: medium-sized; v_gene: TRBV6-2/TRBV6-3; d_gene: NA; CDR3aa: CASSWDGESSGANVLTF; CDR3nt: TGTGCCAGCAGTTGGGACGGAGAGAGCTCTGGGGCCAACGTCCTGACTTTC
j_gene: TRBJ1-1; abundance: few; v_gene: TRBV15; d_gene: NA; CDR3aa: CATSRVENTEAFF; CDR3nt: TGTGCCACCAGCAGAGTGGAGAACACTGAAGCTTTCTTT
j_gene: TRBJ1-4; abundance: NA; v_gene: TRBV27; d_gene: TRBD1; CDR3aa: CASSFTGTGSLFEKLFF; CDR3nt: TGTGCCAGCAGTTTTACCGGGACAGGGTCCCTCTTCGAAAAACTGTTTTTT
j_gene: TRBJ1-4; abundance: NA; v_gene: TRBV3-1; d_gene: NA; CDR3aa: CASSPTQDLQKLFF; CDR3nt: TGTGCCAGCAGCCCGACACAGGATCTTCAAAAACTGTTTTTT
j_gene: TRBJ1-2; abundance: medium-sized; v_gene: TRBV2; d_gene: TRBD1; CDR3aa: CASEGQGFYGYTF; CDR3nt: TGTGCCAGCGAGGGACAGGGGTTCTATGGCTACACCTTC
j_gene: TRBJ2-7; abundance: few; v_gene: TRBV10-2; d_gene: NA; CDR3aa: CASSLFIETLQYF; CDR3nt: TGCGCCAGCAGTCTCTTTATCGAGACACTCCAGTACTTC
j_gene: TRBJ1-4; abundance: medium-sized; v_gene: TRBV6-1; d_gene: NA; CDR3aa: CASSELTGGKLFF; CDR3nt: TGTGCCAGCAGTGAATTGACGGGAGGGAAACTGTTTTTT